The 8 T cell receptor delta chains presented below share a single source sample, sequenced in a study of γδ T cells in repeated Plasmodium falciparum infection. TCRdb fed the multiplex PCR reads to CATT. The sample yields around 46,000 delta-chain clones, roughly 1.9% seen once. Vgamma9/Vdelta2+ and Vdelta2-negative gammadelta T cells were flow-sorted from PBMC for bulk sequencing. The sequencing sample was made of gamma-delta T cells from blood. All receptors come from a pool of human donors (malaria-infected and uninfected, not separated).

Comment on this clone: One base separates it from a far larger clone, so it is likely a read error. Other DNA sequences of this sample code for an identical CDR3. The V gene is TRDV1, the J gene TRDJ2; 11 positions agree with TRDD3. The J gene was missing in TCRdb and was found by matching the end of the DNA to germline. The CDR3 totals 20 residues. The germline V gene encodes CDR1 TSWWSYY and CDR2 QGS. Trimming at V came to 5 bases and at J to 6 bases, leaving 20 bases not matched to a gene. Here the CDR3 reads CALGPPRLFSWGIQPAQLFF. CDR3 DNA sequence: TGTGCTCTTGGGCCTCCGCGGTTATTCTCCTGGGGGATACAGCCAGCACAACTCTTCTTT.

To note about this clone: A read error is likely here: a far larger clone is one base away. The same CDR3 is also encoded by other DNA sequences in this sample. This chain links TRDV2 with TRDJ1, with TRDD3 matching 9 bases. TCRdb is silent on the J gene; assignment here came from matching the DNA to germline. Per germline, CDR1 GEAIGNYY and CDR2 EKD. The CDR3 runs to 21 residues. Trimming at V came to 3 bases and at J to 1 base, leaving 23 bases not matched to a gene. CDR3 DNA: TGTGCCTGTGACCCGCTGGCCTTCCACACCGGGGATACGGGGTCCACCGATAAACTCATCTTT. Translating it yields CACDPLAFHTGDTGSTDKLIF.

This clone was seen more than once but under ten times. A far larger clone is one nucleotide away, so this likely arose from a read error. Other DNA variants within this sample encode the same CDR3. The chain uses TRDV1 and TRDJ3; tentative D call: TRDD3 (10 bases). TCRdb gives no J gene; it was assigned here by matching the DNA to germline. The germline V gene has CDR1 TSWWSYY and CDR2 QGS. CDR3 length equals 26 residues. V lost 6 bases to trimming and J lost 1 base, with 40 bases between them. The CDR3 spells CALGASFLPVPYYWGISSWDTRQMFF. CDR3 DNA sequence: TGTGCTCTTGGAGCGTCCTTCCTACCCGTGCCTTATTACTGGGGGATCTCTTCCTGGGACACCCGACAGATGTTTTTC.

In this sample, this clone turned up many times. The chain links TRDV1 to TRDJ1; 8 bases are shared with TRDD3. The CDR3 sequence is 22 residues long. Trimming at V came to 1 base and at J to 2 bases, leaving 24 bases not matched to a gene. Germline loops: CDR1 TSWWSYY, CDR2 QGS. CDR3 loop: CALGERSPPFKDRLGDTDKLIF. CDR3 sequence (DNA): TGTGCTCTTGGGGAACGGTCTCCCCCCTTCAAAGACCGGTTGGGGGATACCGATAAACTCATCTTT.

As to this clone: Given a far larger clone just one base away, this is likely a sequencing read error. Additional DNA sequences in this sample encode the identical CDR3. J is TRDJ1 and V is TRDV2, with D possibly matching TRDD3 (5 bases). V dropped 4 bases and J dropped 2 bases, with 16 bases sitting between them. Looked up from germline, CDR1 is GEAIGNYY and CDR2 is EKD. CDR3 size: 15 residues. The CDR3 is CACERRGALTDKLIF. As DNA, the CDR3 is TGTGCCTGTGAGCGGCGGGGGGCCCTTACCGATAAACTCATCTTT.

This clone was seen repeatedly, ten times or more. The mismatch at residue 4 between this DNA's translation and the TCRdb protein of a much larger clone likely reflects a read error; the protein shown is translated from the DNA. This CDR3 is also generated by other DNA sequences in the sample. The genes are TRAV38-2/DV8 and TRDJ1, with TRDD3 as a possible D gene (7 bases). No J gene is reported in TCRdb; it was inferred here by comparing the DNA with germline. The CDR3 consists of 20 residues. Trimming shortened V by 7 bases and J by 0 bases, and 31 bases separated the two germline ends. Germline values: CDR1 TSESDYY, CDR2 QEAYKQQN. CDR3 residues: CAYRRISYLGAPGNTDKLIF. The CDR3 DNA follows: TGTGCTTATCGGCGGATTTCCTATCTGGGGGCCCCGGGCAACACCGATAAACTCATCTTT.

Notes on this clone: The protein recorded in TCRdb matches a much larger clone and deviates from this DNA's translation at residue 6, suggesting a read error; the protein here is obtained by translating the DNA. The chain joins TRDV3 to TRDJ1, with 7 positions matching TRDD3. Since TCRdb gives no J gene, matching the DNA to germline was used here to assign it. J lost 2 bases, V lost 5 bases, and 11 bases had no gene match. CDR3 size: 14 residues. Per germline, CDR1 TVYSNPD and CDR2 GDNSRS (reference sequence). Here the CDR3 reads CAEISRGDTDKLIF. The CDR3, as DNA: TGTGCCGAAATTTCGCGGGGGGATACCGATAAACTCATCTTT.

This clone was seen many times. The J gene is TRDJ1, the V gene TRDV1; unclear D gene. TCRdb gives no J gene; it was assigned here by matching the DNA to germline. Germline V gives CDR1 TSWWSYY, CDR2 QGS. The CDR3 contains 16 residues. Trimming pared 2 bases from V and 2 bases from J, leaving 15 bases between. The CDR3 DNA follows: TGTGCTCTTGGGGAAGCTCCGGGCTTTCCAACCGATAAACTCATCTTT. This sequence encodes CALGEAPGFPTDKLIF.